This entry lists 32 T cell receptor beta chains sequenced from one sample in a study of shared clonotypes between healthy human individuals. Repertoires were generated with immunoSEQ multiplex PCR, while TCRdb's copy carries only in-frame clones and drops some. The sample yields roughly 2,300,000 clones, 85% to 95% seen once. The specimen sequenced was naive CD4+ T cells from PBMCs. Regarding subset: CD45RA+ positively selected. These receptor sequences come from a young man in good health. Some clones in this sample may be carry-over from other donors' samples.

Comments on this clone: Other DNA sequences within the sample encode an identical CDR3. CDR3 sequence (DNA): TGTGCCAGCAGCCGGGACCGCCCCAACACCGGGGAGCTGTTTTTT. It yields the protein CASSRDRPNTGELFF. The chain is built from TRBV7-3 and TRBJ2-2; D could derive from TRBD1 or TRBD2 (5 bases each). The CDR3 is 15 residues long. V lost 5 bases to trimming and J lost 2 bases, with 12 bases between them. The V gene's germline CDR1 is SGHTA and CDR2 FQGTGA.

This clone was detected once. The chain links TRBV18 to TRBJ2-2, with 7 nucleotides matching TRBD1. Germline trimming cut 3 bases from V and 6 bases from J; bases unmatched to any gene: 7. This CDR3 region has 15 residues. Germline V CDR1 and CDR2: KGHSH, LQKENI. The CDR3 region is CASSPQSQGAGELFF. The CDR3 DNA reads TGTGCCAGCTCACCTCAGAGTCAGGGGGCCGGGGAGCTGTTTTTT.

V gene TRBV14 combines with J gene TRBJ2-3; 9 bases are shared with TRBD1. CDR1 and CDR2 from the germline V gene are SGHDN and FVKESK. V lost 4 bases to trimming and J lost 1 base; unmatched junction nucleotides: 3. The CDR3 length is 15 residues. CDR3 amino acids: CASSRQGVGTDTQYF. CDR3 DNA: TGTGCCAGCAGCCGACAGGGGGTCGGCACAGATACGCAGTATTTT.

The CDR3 nucleotides read TGTGCCAGCAGCGGAACCGGGACTAGCGGGATTGGCAATGAGCAGTTCTTC. It yields the protein CASSGTGTSGIGNEQFF. This chain links TRBV5-5 with TRBJ2-1; 13 bases agree with TRBD2. The J segment lost 6 bases and the V segment lost 4 bases, leaving 10 bases of the junction unmatched. Germline V gives CDR1 SGHKS, CDR2 YYEKEE (reference sequence). The CDR3 sequence is 17 residues long.

This chain connects TRBV9 to TRBJ2-5; possibly TRBD2 for D (6 bases). The V gene lost 1 base and the J gene lost 8 bases, with 18 bases spanning the gap. Germline V lookup: CDR1 SGDLS, CDR2 YYNGEE. The CDR3 length is 15 residues. This CDR3 reads CASSVLPSTGETQYF. The CDR3 DNA reads TGTGCCAGCAGCGTACTTCCTAGCACGGGGGAAACCCAGTACTTC.

J is TRBJ1-1 and V is TRBV7-3, with a weak D call TRBD1 (5 bases). Germline-derived CDR1 and CDR2 are SGHTA and FQGTGA. The germline V and J ends were trimmed by 5 bases and 6 bases, with 19 bases remaining between them. This CDR3 has 15 residues. Written as DNA, the CDR3 is TGTGCCAGCAGCCCCAACCCTTGGGGGTTGGCTGAAGCTTTCTTT. It encodes CASSPNPWGLAEAFF.

The J gene is TRBJ2-5, the V gene TRBV6-5, with D possibly matching TRBD1 (5 bases). This CDR3 is built from 13 residues. The V end was cut by 4 bases, the J end by 4 bases, with 10 bases between. Per the germline V gene, CDR1 is MNHEY and CDR2 is SVGAGI. The CDR3 here is CASSLGVGETQYF. The CDR3, as DNA: TGTGCCAGCAGTTTAGGGGTCGGAGAGACCCAGTACTTC.

The DNA of the CDR3 is TGCGCCAGCAGTGATTCGACAGGGGGCCTGGAGACCCAGTACTTC. The encoded protein is CASSDSTGGLETQYF. This chain uses TRBV10-1 with TRBJ2-5; 10 bases are a match to TRBD1. The CDR3 extends over 15 amino acids. Germline V gene lookup returns CDR1 WNHNN and CDR2 SYGVQD (reference sequence). After removal of 3 bases from V and 5 bases from J, the junction contained 6 bases not matched to a gene.

The J gene is TRBJ1-4, the V gene TRBV28; 8 bases agree with TRBD1. With 3 bases clipped from V and 6 bases from J, the junction kept 9 bases outside the gene matches. This CDR3 is built from 16 residues. Germline lookup yields CDR1 MDHEN and CDR2 SYDVKM. CDR3 in amino acids: CASSFVVQQGDEKLFF. The CDR3 region has the DNA TGTGCCAGCAGTTTTGTGGTCCAACAGGGGGATGAAAAACTGTTTTTT.

This chain connects TRBV10-3 to TRBJ1-2, with 8 bases aligning to TRBD1. CDR3 length equals 13 residues. The germline V gene encodes CDR1 ENHRY and CDR2 SYGVKD. V shed 6 bases, J shed 2 bases, and the junction held 2 bases outside the gene matches. The CDR3 coding sequence is TGTGCCATCAGCGACAGGGGCAACTATGGCTACACCTTC. It specifies CAISDRGNYGYTF.

The chain recombines TRBV18 with TRBJ1-4; D gene unclear. Trimming shortened V by 5 bases and J by 0 bases, and 10 bases separated the two germline ends. Germline loops: CDR1 KGHSH, CDR2 LQKENI. This CDR3 is built from 15 residues. CDR3 sequence (DNA): TGTGCCAGCTCATCCGGACCTTCAACTAATGAAAAACTGTTTTTT. It yields the protein CASSSGPSTNEKLFF.

This clone appeared a few times. The rearrangement links TRBV6-5 to TRBJ1-5; the D is unclear. Trimming stripped 4 bases from V and 0 bases from J, with 7 bases between. The CDR3 spans 14 residues. The germline V gene encodes CDR1 MNHEY and CDR2 SVGAGI. The CDR3 reads CASSLVYSNQPQHF. The CDR3 nucleotides are TGTGCCAGCAGTTTGGTCTATAGCAATCAGCCCCAGCATTTT.

The chain recombines TRBV18 with TRBJ1-2; TRBD1 agrees at 9 bases. J was trimmed by 4 bases and V by 0 bases; bases with no gene match: 6. CDR1 is KGHSH and CDR2 is LQKENI in the germline V gene. The CDR3 has 16 amino acids. The CDR3 reads CASSPPTGGISYGYTF. DNA for the CDR3: TGTGCCAGCTCACCACCGACAGGGGGTATTAGCTATGGCTACACCTTC.

The CDR3 sequence: CASSPPKTTEAFF. The CDR3 DNA follows: TGTGCCAGCTCACCACCCAAGACCACTGAAGCTTTCTTT. The chain joins TRBV18 to TRBJ1-1; D call uncertain. This CDR3 comprises 13 residues. Trimming left V 0 bases short and J 4 bases short, with 6 bases between. The germline gives CDR1 KGHSH, CDR2 LQKENI. The whole variable domain, filled in from reference TRBV18 and TRBJ1-1, reads NAGVMQNPRHLVRRRGQEARLRCSPMKGHSHVYWYRQLPEEGLKFMVYLQKENIIDESGMPKERFSAEFPKEGPSILRIQQVVRGDSAAYFCASSPPKTTEAFFGQGTRLTVV.

This clone has more than one count but fewer than ten. The chain combines TRBV4-1 with TRBJ2-7; TRBD2 matches at 12 bases. The germline gives CDR1 MGHRA, CDR2 YSYEKL. Unmatched junction bases numbered 1, after V lost 1 base and J lost 0 bases. The CDR3 spans 16 residues. CDR3 loop: CASSQATSGSSYEQYF. The CDR3 region has the DNA TGCGCCAGCAGCCAAGCGACTAGCGGGAGCTCCTACGAGCAGTACTTC.

The chain couples TRBV27 to TRBJ2-5; TRBD2 aligns across 7 bases. This CDR3 comprises 14 residues. Looked up from germline, CDR1 is MNHEY and CDR2 is SMNVEV (reference sequence). V shed 5 bases and J 3 bases; nucleotides not matched to a gene: 6. This chain's CDR3 is CASSPSLAEETQYF. The DNA of the CDR3 is TGTGCCAGCAGTCCAAGTCTAGCGGAAGAGACCCAGTACTTC.

This clone was counted a few times. V and J are TRBV30 and TRBJ1-2, with a weak D call TRBD1 (5 bases). The length of the CDR3 is 13 residues. Trimming shortened V by 7 bases and J by 2 bases, and 14 bases separated the two germline ends. Germline lookup yields CDR1 GTSNPN and CDR2 SVGIG (reference sequence). The CDR3 region is CALGQGRNYGYTF. In nucleotides, the CDR3 is TGTGCCTTAGGGCAGGGTCGAAACTATGGCTACACCTTC.

The V and J genes are TRBV29-1 and TRBJ2-3; 7 nucleotides match TRBD2. This CDR3 is 13 amino acids long. Germline V lookup: CDR1 SQVTM, CDR2 ANQGSEA. Losses at the gene ends were 7 bases for V and 4 bases for J; bases not matched to a gene: 8. The CDR3 reads CSGRGGSADTQYF. For the CDR3, the DNA is TGCAGCGGTCGGGGCGGGAGCGCAGATACGCAGTATTTT.

V usage is TRBV5-1 and J usage is TRBJ1-1, with D unclear. CDR1 SGHRS and CDR2 YFSETQ come from the germline V gene. CDR3 length: 13 amino acids. V lost 7 bases and J 2 bases, leaving 12 bases between the germline ends. The CDR3 coding sequence is TGCGCCAGCGCGGGAGCGCCTAACACTGAAGCTTTCTTT. It translates to CASAGAPNTEAFF.

The chain carries TRBV6-1 and TRBJ2-7; no definite D call. The CDR3 sequence is 13 residues long. Germline CDR1 MNHNS, CDR2 SASEGT. Trimming shortened V by 11 bases and J by 5 bases, and 19 bases separated the two germline ends. The DNA of the CDR3 is TGTGCCGGCCAAGGAGCGAGCCTCGACGAGCAGTACTTC. It encodes CAGQGASLDEQYF.

The chain uses TRBV6-5 and TRBJ1-2; 9 nucleotides match TRBD1. CDR3 length equals 14 residues. The V and J ends lost 7 bases and 3 bases, in that order; junction bases with no gene match: 6. CDR1 and CDR2 (germline): MNHEY, SVGAGI. Written as DNA, the CDR3 is TGTGCCAGCACCAAGGGACAGGGTGACTATGGCTACACCTTC. Residues: CASTKGQGDYGYTF.

The chain uses TRBV5-1 and TRBJ2-5, with 10 bases lining up with TRBD1. Germline lookup yields CDR1 SGHRS and CDR2 YFSETQ. Trimming cost V 4 bases and J 11 bases; bases outside gene matches: 14. This CDR3 has 15 residues. The CDR3 sequence: CASSRTRTGGEEQYF. CDR3 bases: TGCGCCAGCAGCAGGACCCGGACAGGGGGGGAAGAGCAGTACTTC.

The V call is TRBV2, the J call TRBJ1-5, with 8 nucleotides matching TRBD1. The germline CDR1 and CDR2 sequences are SNHLY and FYNNEI. This CDR3 spans 14 amino acids. Unmatched junction bases numbered 6, after V lost 5 bases and J lost 6 bases. The CDR3 protein is CASSIGQGGQPQHF. The CDR3 region has the DNA TGTGCCAGCAGTATAGGACAGGGTGGTCAGCCCCAGCATTTT. Complete variable domain (other parts from reference TRBV2 and TRBJ1-5): EPEVTQTPSHQVTQMGQEVILRCVPISNHLYFYWYRQILGQKVEFLVSFYNNEISEKSEIFDDQFSVERPDGSNFTLKIRSTKLEDSAMYFCASSIGQGGQPQHFGDGTRLSIL.

The genes are TRBV27 and TRBJ1-2, with D possibly TRBD1 on 5 matching bases. The V gene's germline CDR1 is MNHEY and CDR2 SMNVEV (reference sequence). V lost 2 bases to trimming and J lost 4 bases, with 17 bases between them. The CDR3 totals 16 residues. The CDR3 reads CASSLEGRTTIYGYTF. For the CDR3, the DNA is TGTGCCAGCAGTTTAGAGGGGAGGACGACTATCTATGGCTACACCTTC.

About this clone: Distinct nucleotide sequences in the sample also encode this CDR3. This sequence joins TRBV28 and TRBJ2-6; D uncertain. Germline CDR1 is MDHEN and CDR2 is SYDVKM. This CDR3 has 15 residues. V gave up 2 bases and J gave up 1 base, with 6 bases separating them. The CDR3 bases are TGTGCCAGCAGTTTAAGTGGTTCTGGGGCCAACGTCCTGACTTTC. Translated: CASSLSGSGANVLTF.

The chain joins TRBV6-6 to TRBJ1-5; no clear D gene. The CDR3 spans 15 residues. V was pared by 5 bases and J by 6 bases, with 17 bases between. Looked up from germline, CDR1 is MNHNY and CDR2 is SVGAGI (reference sequence). Here the CDR3 DNA reads TGTGCCAGCAGTACTACCCCAGGTGGCATTCAGCCCCAGCATTTT. Translation: CASSTTPGGIQPQHF.

V and J are TRBV19 and TRBJ2-2; tentative D call: TRBD1 (6 bases). V was cut by 3 bases and J by 0 bases, with 14 bases left in between. The CDR3 has 17 amino acids. CDR1 is LNHDA, CDR2 SQIVND, per germline (reference sequence). CDR3 sequence: CASSIGAWTANTGELFF. CDR3 in DNA: TGTGCCAGTAGTATCGGAGCCTGGACAGCGAACACCGGGGAGCTGTTTTTT.

This chain joins TRBV6-4 and TRBJ1-1, with no clear D. This CDR3 has 12 residues. Germline CDR1 and CDR2: MRHNA and SNTAGT. Between the trimmed V and J ends, which lost 3 bases and 5 bases, there was a span of 7 bases. The CDR3 DNA reads TGTGCCAGCAGTGAGGTCCCTACTGAAGCTTTCTTT. It codes for CASSEVPTEAFF.

The chain has TRBV9 and TRBJ1-2, with 8 nucleotides matching TRBD1. The CDR3 extends over 15 amino acids. CDR1 is SGDLS and CDR2 is YYNGEE in the germline V gene. Trimming took 1 base from V and 4 from J; bases not matched to a gene: 6. CDR3 bases: TGTGCCAGCAGCGTAACAGGGGGAGTCGCCTATGGCTACACCTTC. It codes for CASSVTGGVAYGYTF.

V is TRBV19 and J is TRBJ2-3; TRBD2 might be the D (5 bases). The CDR3 consists of 14 residues. V lost 4 bases, J lost 3 bases, and 11 bases lay in between. The V gene's germline CDR1 is LNHDA and CDR2 SQIVND (reference sequence). As DNA, the CDR3 is TGTGCCAGTAGTACAAGGAGAGGGACAGATACGCAGTATTTT. This translates into CASSTRRGTDTQYF.

Turning to this clone: Distinct nucleotide sequences in the sample also encode this CDR3. The chain has TRBV29-1 and TRBJ1-1, with a tentative D call TRBD1 (6 bases). Germline lookup yields CDR1 SQVTM and CDR2 ANQGSEA. V gave up 6 bases and J gave up 2 bases, with 13 bases separating them. The CDR3 has 13 amino acids. The CDR3 sequence: CSVQQGSNTEAFF. Written as DNA, the CDR3 is TGCAGCGTCCAACAGGGATCAAACACTGAAGCTTTCTTT.

The chain has TRBV19 and TRBJ2-1; 7 bases agree with TRBD2. The germline V gene has CDR1 LNHDA and CDR2 SQIVND (reference sequence). The CDR3 has 15 residues. The V segment lost 3 bases and the J segment 2 bases; nucleotides outside the gene matches: 4. The CDR3 DNA sequence: TGTGCCAGTAGTATTGCGGGAGTCACCTACAATGAGCAGTTCTTC. It encodes CASSIAGVTYNEQFF.